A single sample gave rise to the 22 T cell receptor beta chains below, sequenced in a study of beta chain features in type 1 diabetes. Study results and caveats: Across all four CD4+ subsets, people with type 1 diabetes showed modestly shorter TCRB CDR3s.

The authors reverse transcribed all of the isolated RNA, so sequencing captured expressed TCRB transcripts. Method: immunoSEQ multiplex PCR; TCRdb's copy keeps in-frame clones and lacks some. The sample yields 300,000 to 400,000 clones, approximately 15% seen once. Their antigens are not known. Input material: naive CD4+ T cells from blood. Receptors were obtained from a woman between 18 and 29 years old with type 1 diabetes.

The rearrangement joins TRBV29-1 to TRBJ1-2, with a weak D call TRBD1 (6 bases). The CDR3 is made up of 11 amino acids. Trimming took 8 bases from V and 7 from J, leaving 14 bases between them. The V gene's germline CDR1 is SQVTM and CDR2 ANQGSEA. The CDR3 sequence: CSSSTGGGYTF. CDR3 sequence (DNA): TGCAGCTCCTCGACAGGTGGTGGCTACACCTTC.

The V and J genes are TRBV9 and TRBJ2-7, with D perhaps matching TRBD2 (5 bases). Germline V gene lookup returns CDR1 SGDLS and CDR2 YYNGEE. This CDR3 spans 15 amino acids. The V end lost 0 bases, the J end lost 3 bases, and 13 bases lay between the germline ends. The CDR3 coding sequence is TGTGCCAGCAGCGTAGGTGGAGGAGCGAACTACGAGCAGTACTTC. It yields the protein CASSVGGGANYEQYF.

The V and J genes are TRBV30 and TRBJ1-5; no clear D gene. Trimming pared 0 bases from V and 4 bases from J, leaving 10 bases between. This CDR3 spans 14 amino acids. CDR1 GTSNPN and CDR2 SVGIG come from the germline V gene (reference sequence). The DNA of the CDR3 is TGTGCCTGGAGTGTATTAACGGGTAATCAGCCCCAGCATTTT. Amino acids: CAWSVLTGNQPQHF.

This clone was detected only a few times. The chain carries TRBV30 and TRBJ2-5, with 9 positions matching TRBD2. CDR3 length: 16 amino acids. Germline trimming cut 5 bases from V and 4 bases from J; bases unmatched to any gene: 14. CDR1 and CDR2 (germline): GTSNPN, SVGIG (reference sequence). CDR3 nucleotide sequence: TGTGCCTGGGCGGCCGACGTGGCGGGAGGGCGAGAGACCCAGTACTTC. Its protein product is CAWAADVAGGRETQYF.

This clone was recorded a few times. In nucleotides, the CDR3 is TGTGCCAGCAGTTTTGTTGGCAGAACAGATACGCAGTATTTT. The encoded protein is CASSFVGRTDTQYF. The chain links TRBV28 to TRBJ2-3, with D unresolved. Trimming took 3 bases from V and 3 from J, leaving 10 bases between them. CDR1 and CDR2 (germline): MDHEN, SYDVKM. The CDR3 has 14 residues. Complete variable domain (other parts from reference TRBV28 and TRBJ2-3): DVKVTQSSRYLVKRTGEKVFLECVQDMDHENMFWYRQDPGLGLRLIYFSYDVKMKEKGDIPEGYSVSREKKERFSLILESASTNQTSMYLCASSFVGRTDTQYFGPGTRLTVL.

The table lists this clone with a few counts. This CDR3 reads CASSFGQGGEKLFF. The CDR3 region has the DNA TGCGCCAGCAGCTTTGGACAGGGAGGGGAAAAACTGTTTTTT. The V gene is TRBV5-1, the J gene TRBJ1-4; 8 positions match TRBD1. The CDR3 loop spans 14 amino acids. V gave up 2 bases and J gave up 8 bases; unmatched junction bases: 5. The germline V gene encodes CDR1 SGHRS and CDR2 YFSETQ. The entire variable domain, with the rest obtained from reference TRBV5-1 and TRBJ1-4, is as follows: KAGVTQTPRYLIKTRGQQVTLSCSPISGHRSVSWYQQTPGQGLQFLFEYFSETQRNKGNFPGRFSGRQFSNSRSEMNVSTLELGDSALYLCASSFGQGGEKLFFGSGTQLSVL.

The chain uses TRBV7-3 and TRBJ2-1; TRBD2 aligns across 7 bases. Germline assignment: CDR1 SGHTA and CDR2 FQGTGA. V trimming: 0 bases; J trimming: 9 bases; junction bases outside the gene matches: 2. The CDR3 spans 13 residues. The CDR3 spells CASSLTSGGEQFF. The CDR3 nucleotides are TGTGCCAGCAGCTTAACGTCGGGGGGTGAGCAGTTCTTC.

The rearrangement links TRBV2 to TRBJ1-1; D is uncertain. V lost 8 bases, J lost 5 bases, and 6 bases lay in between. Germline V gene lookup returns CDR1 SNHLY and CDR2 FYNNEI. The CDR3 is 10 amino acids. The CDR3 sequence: CASLRTEAFF. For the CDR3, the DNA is TGTGCCAGCCTCCGGACTGAAGCTTTCTTT.

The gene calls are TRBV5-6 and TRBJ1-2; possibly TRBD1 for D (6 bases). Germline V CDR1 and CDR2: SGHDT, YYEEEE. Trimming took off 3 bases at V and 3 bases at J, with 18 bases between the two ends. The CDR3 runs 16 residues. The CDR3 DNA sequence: TGTGCCAGCAGCTGGGGGCGCAGGGTGTCAGACTATGGCTACACCTTC. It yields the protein CASSWGRRVSDYGYTF.

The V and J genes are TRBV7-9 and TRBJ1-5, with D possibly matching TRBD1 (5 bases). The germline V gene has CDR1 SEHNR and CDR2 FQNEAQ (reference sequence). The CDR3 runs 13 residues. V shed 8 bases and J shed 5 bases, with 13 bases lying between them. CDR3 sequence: CASGVGRDQPQHF. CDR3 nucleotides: TGTGCCAGCGGGGTAGGCAGGGATCAGCCCCAGCATTTT. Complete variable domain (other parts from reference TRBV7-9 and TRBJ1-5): DTGVSQNPRHKITKRGQNVTFRCDPISEHNRLYWYRQTLGQGPEFLTYFQNEAQLEKSRLLSDRFSAERPKGSFSTLEIQRTEQGDSAMYLCASGVGRDQPQHFGDGTRLSIL.

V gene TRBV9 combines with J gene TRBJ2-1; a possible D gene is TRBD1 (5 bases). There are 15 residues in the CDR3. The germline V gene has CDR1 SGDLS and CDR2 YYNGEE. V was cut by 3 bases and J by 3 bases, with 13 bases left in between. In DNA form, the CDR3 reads TGTGCCAGCAGCGCCGACCTCCAGGGCTACAATGAGCAGTTCTTC. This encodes CASSADLQGYNEQFF.

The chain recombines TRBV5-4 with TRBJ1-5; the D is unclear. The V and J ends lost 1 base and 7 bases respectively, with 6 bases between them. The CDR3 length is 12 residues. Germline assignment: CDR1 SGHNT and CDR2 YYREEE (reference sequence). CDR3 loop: CASSLPEQPQHF. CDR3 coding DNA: TGTGCCAGCAGCTTGCCTGAGCAGCCCCAGCATTTT.

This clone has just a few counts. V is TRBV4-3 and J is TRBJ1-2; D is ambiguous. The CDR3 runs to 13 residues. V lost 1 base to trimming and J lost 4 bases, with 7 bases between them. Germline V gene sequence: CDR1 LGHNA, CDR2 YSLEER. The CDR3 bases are TGCGCCAGCAGCCAAGTAGCTTCCTATGGCTACACCTTC. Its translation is CASSQVASYGYTF.

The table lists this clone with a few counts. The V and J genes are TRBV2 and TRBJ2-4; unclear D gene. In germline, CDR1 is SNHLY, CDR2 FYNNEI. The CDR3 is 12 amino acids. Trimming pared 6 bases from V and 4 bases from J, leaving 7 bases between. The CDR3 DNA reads TGTGCCAGCAGGCGTCTAAAAAACATTCAGTACTTC. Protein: CASRRLKNIQYF.

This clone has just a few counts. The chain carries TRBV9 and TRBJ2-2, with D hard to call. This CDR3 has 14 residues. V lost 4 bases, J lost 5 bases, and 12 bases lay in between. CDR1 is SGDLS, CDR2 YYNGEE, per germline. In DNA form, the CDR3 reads TGTGCCAGCAGCCCCCCCGGCGGAACCGGGGAGCTGTTTTTT. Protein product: CASSPPGGTGELFF.

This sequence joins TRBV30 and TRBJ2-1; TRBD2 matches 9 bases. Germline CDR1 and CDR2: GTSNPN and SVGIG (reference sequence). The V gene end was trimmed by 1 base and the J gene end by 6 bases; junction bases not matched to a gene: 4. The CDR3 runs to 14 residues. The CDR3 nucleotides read TGTGCCTGGAGTGGGACTAGCGTACGCAATGAGCAGTTCTTC. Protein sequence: CAWSGTSVRNEQFF.

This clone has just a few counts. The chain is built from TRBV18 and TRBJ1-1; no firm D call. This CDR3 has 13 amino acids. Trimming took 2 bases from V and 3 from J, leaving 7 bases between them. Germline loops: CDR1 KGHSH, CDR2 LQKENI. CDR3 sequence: CASSPSVDTEAFF. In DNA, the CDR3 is TGTGCCAGCTCACCATCGGTGGACACTGAAGCTTTCTTT.

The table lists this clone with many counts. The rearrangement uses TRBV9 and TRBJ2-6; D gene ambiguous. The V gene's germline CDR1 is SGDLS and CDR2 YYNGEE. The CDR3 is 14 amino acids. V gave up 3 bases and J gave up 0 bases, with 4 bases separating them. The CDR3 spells CASSAVSGANVLTF. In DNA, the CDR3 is TGTGCCAGCAGCGCGGTCTCTGGGGCCAACGTCCTGACTTTC.

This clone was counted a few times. In nucleotides, the CDR3 is TGTGCCAGCAGCTTAGTGTTAGGGCTAGCAAACATTCAGTACTTC. Its protein product is CASSLVLGLANIQYF. The V gene is TRBV7-2, the J gene TRBJ2-4, with a possible D match to TRBD2 (5 bases). Germline CDR1 is SGHTA and CDR2 is FQGNSA. There are 15 residues in the CDR3. Trimming took 1 base from V and 6 from J, leaving 13 bases between them.

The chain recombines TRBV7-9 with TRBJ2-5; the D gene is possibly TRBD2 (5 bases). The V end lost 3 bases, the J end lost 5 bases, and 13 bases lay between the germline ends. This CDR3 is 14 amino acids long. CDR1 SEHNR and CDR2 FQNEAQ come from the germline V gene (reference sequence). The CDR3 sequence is CASSFGITGETQYF. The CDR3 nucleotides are TGTGCCAGCAGCTTCGGGATCACGGGGGAGACCCAGTACTTC.

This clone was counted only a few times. CDR3 nucleotide sequence: TGTGCCTGGAGTGTACAGCAGGGGGAAGCTTTCTTT. It translates to CAWSVQQGEAFF. The gene calls are TRBV30 and TRBJ1-1; perhaps TRBD1 as D (6 bases). Germline loops: CDR1 GTSNPN, CDR2 SVGIG (reference sequence). Trimming took 0 bases from V and 8 from J, leaving 10 bases between them. The CDR3 sequence is 12 residues long.

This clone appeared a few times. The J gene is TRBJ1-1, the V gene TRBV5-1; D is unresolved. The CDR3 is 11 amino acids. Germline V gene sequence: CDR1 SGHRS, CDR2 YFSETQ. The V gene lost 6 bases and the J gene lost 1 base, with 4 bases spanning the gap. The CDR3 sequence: CASNSNTEAFF. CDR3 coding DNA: TGCGCCAGCAACTCGAACACTGAAGCTTTCTTT.